The clone carrying this TCR beta chain appeared a few times. Germline V gene data show CDR1 as SGHTA and CDR2 as FQGNSA. Trimming took 5 bases from V and 8 from J, leaving 19 bases between them. The CDR3 is made up of 15 amino acids. TCRdb re-analysed the 5' RACE reads in MiXCR, keeping a single row per CDR3 protein. The sample contains about 550,000 distinct CDR3 sequences, 15% to 20% of which appear only once. The data were obtained in a study of T cells after yellow fever vaccination. This rearrangement joins TRBV7-2 to TRBJ2-1, with D possibly being TRBD2 (6 bases). This specimen was PBMCs, taken 15 days after the yellow fever booster vaccination. This TCR came from a man in his thirties or forties who received the YFV17D yellow fever vaccine. In DNA, the CDR3 is TGTGCCAGCAGCACCTCAACTACTAGCAGCCATGAGCAGTTCTTC. Amino acid sequence: CASSTSTTSSHEQFF.